Here is one TCR beta chain with its context. The antigen it binds to is not known. No quality values exist for individual bases; no much larger clone is one base distant. The data derive from a study of OX40 agonist ivuxolimab in advanced cancers. Study-wide context: Ivuxolimab was a fully human IgG2 agonistic monoclonal antibody targeting the costimulatory receptor OX40 (CD134). Intravenous ivuxolimab was administered to patients every 2 weeks at six dose levels: 0.01, 0.1, 0.3, 1.5, 3 and 10 mg/kg. Of the approximately 53 patients in dose escalation, 19 had hepatocellular carcinoma, about 15 had melanoma, 9 had renal cell carcinoma and 9 had head and neck cancer. In the dose-escalation cohort, more than 80% of patients were male, and the mean age was around 60 years with a range of roughly 23 to 79. Prior anti-PD-1, anti-PD-L1 or anti-CTLA-4 therapy was permitted, and checkpoint inhibitors had been received by about 36% of dose-escalation patients. Partial responses occurred in three dose-escalation patients, of whom one had hepatocellular carcinoma and two had cutaneous melanoma. Peripheral TCRbeta sequencing was intended to test whether TCR sequence diversity was altered and clonal T-cell expansion was caused by ivuxolimab. The paper reports the monotherapy dose-escalation portion (N ≈ 52 patients) of the phase I ivuxolimab trial. What the research found in general, with its limitations: On average, CD8+ T cells showed more expanded clones than CD4+ T cells after ivuxolimab. Low levels of normalized T-cell clonal expansion were also shown by some nonresponding patients. At doses from 0.1 to 3.0 mg/kg, clonal expansion was seen in both CD4+ and CD8+ blood T cells between baseline and week 6. The antigen specificity of the clonally expanded peripheral T cells was not determined. In partial responders in the 0.1-3.0 mg/kg groups, normalized peripheral clonal expansion was found to be among the lowest, especially among CD8+ T cells.

For sequencing of the TCRbeta CDR3 region, genomic DNA was extracted from the sorted cells. TCRbeta CDR3 regions were sequenced using the immunoSEQ Assay. TCRdb took over this immuneACCESS table, retaining in-frame rearrangements with V and J assigned. Such tables are incomplete; in checked studies, under half of the missing clones stem from an unresolved V gene, and the remainder is unexplained. The sample table holds some 51,000 clones, of which around 90% were seen once. Around half of the sample lies in the top ten. V and J are truncated by 0 bases and 5 bases respectively, leaving an intervening sequence of 8 bases. The CDR3 sequence holds 14 residues, the cysteine and phenylalanine included. The sequence is cut down to CDR3 DNA, 42 bases in frame from base 1. The germline V gene provides CDR1 SGHTA and CDR2 FQGTGA. The trial excluded patients who had a history of autoimmune disease or who were on systemic immunosuppression. Peripheral blood for TCR sequencing was drawn from every dose cohort at baseline, at cycle 4 day 1 and at cycle 7 day 1. Samples came from an open-label, multicenter, first-in-human phase I dose-escalation trial of ivuxolimab. Adults with locally advanced or metastatic head and neck squamous cell, hepatocellular, melanoma or renal cell carcinoma were enrolled in the trial. Before TCR sequencing, CD4+ T cells and CD8+ T cells were sorted from peripheral blood as separate populations.

Recombination linked TRBV7-3 to TRBJ2-1; the D gene is perhaps TRBD2, from 6 matching bases. The specimen was CD4+ or CD8+ T cells sorted from blood, collected in a trial of the OX40 agonist ivuxolimab. The clonotype originates from an adult with an advanced solid tumor such as melanoma, head and neck, liver or kidney cancer. The CDR3 protein: CASSLTEGHNEQFF. The nucleotide sequence reads as follows: TGTGCCAGCAGCTTAACGGAGGGACACAATGAGCAGTTCTTC.